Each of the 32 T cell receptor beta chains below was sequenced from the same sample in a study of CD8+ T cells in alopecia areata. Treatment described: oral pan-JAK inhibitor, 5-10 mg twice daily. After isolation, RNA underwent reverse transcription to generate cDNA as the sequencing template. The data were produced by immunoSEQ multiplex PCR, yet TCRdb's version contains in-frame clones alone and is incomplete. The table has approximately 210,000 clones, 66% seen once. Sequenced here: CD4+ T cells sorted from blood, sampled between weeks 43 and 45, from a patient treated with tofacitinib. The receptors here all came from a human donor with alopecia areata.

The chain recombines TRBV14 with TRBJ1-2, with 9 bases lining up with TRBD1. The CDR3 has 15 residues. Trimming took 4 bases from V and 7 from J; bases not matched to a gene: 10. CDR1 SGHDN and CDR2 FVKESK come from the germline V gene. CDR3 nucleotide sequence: TGTGCCAGCAGCCCGCGGACAGGGGATATGGGTGGCTACACCTTC. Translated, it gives CASSPRTGDMGGYTF.

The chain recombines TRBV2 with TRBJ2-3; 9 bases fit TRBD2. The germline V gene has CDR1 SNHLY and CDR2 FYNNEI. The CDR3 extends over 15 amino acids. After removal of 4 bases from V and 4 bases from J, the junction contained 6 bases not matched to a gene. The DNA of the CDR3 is TGTGCCAGCAGTGTAGCGGGGGATTTCCCAGATACGCAGTATTTT. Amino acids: CASSVAGDFPDTQYF.

The CDR3, as DNA: TGTGCCTGGAGCTATATCGCAAATAACTATGGCTACACCTTC. Translated: CAWSYIANNYGYTF. The genes are TRBV30 and TRBJ1-2; D remains ambiguous. The CDR3 runs 14 residues. V was shortened by 3 bases and J by 1 base, with 12 bases between the two germline ends. Germline V lookup: CDR1 GTSNPN, CDR2 SVGIG (reference sequence).

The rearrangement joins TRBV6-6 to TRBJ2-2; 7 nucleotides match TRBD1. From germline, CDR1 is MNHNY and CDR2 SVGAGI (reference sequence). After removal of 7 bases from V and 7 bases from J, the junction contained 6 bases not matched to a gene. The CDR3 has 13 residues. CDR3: CASNRGTSGELFF. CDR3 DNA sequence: TGTGCCAGCAACAGGGGAACGAGCGGGGAGCTGTTTTTT.

CDR3 in DNA: TGTGCCATCAGTTGGGCGCCCGGGAGAGGGGAGACCCAGTACTTC. Amino acid sequence: CAISWAPGRGETQYF. The rearrangement joins TRBV10-3 to TRBJ2-5; a weak D match, TRBD2 (6 bases). The CDR3 consists of 15 residues. The germline V gene has CDR1 ENHRY and CDR2 SYGVKD. V was pared by 5 bases and J by 5 bases, with 18 bases between.

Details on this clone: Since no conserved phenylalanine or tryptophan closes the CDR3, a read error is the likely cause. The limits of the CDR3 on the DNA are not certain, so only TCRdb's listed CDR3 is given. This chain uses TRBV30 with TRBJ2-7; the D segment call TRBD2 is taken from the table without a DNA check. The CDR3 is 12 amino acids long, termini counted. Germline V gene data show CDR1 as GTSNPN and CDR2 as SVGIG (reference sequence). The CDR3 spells CASGSGVLRAVL.

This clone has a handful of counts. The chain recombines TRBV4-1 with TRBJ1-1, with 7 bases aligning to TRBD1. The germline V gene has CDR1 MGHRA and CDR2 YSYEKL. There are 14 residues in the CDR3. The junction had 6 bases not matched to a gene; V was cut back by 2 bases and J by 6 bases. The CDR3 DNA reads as TGCGCCAGCAGCCAAAGGGGCCAGGGGGCTGAAGCTTTCTTT. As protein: CASSQRGQGAEAFF.

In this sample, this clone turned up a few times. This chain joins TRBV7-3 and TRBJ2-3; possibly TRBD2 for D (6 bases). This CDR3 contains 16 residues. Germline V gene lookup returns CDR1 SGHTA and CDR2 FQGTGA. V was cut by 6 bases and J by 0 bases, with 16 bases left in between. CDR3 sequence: CASSRRGAASTDTQYF. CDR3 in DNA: TGTGCCAGCAGTCGGCGGGGCGCAGCTAGCACAGATACGCAGTATTTT.

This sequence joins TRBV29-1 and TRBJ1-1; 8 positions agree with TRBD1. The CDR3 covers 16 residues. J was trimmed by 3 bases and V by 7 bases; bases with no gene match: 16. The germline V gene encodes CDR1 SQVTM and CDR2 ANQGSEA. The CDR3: CSAQPTGEVVDTEAFF. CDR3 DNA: TGCAGCGCCCAACCGACAGGGGAGGTTGTTGACACTGAAGCTTTCTTT.

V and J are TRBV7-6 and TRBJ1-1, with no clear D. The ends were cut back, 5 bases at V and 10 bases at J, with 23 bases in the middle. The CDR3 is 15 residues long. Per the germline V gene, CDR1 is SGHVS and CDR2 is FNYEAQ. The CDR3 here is CASSANTGDAPVAFF. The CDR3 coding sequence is TGTGCCAGCAGCGCCAATACTGGGGATGCCCCCGTAGCTTTCTTT. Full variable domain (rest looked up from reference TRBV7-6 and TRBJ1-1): GAGVSQSPRYKVTKRGQDVALRCDPISGHVSLYWYRQALGQGPEFLTYFNYEAQQDKSGLPNDRFSAERPEGSISTLTIQRTEQRDSAMYRCASSANTGDAPVAFFGQGTRLTVV.

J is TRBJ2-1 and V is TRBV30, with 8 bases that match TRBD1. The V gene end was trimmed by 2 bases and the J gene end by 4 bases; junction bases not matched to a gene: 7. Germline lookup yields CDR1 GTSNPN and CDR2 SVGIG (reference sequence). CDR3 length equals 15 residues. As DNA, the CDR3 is TGTGCCTGGAGTACCGGACAGGGACCATACAATGAGCAGTTCTTC. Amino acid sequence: CAWSTGQGPYNEQFF.

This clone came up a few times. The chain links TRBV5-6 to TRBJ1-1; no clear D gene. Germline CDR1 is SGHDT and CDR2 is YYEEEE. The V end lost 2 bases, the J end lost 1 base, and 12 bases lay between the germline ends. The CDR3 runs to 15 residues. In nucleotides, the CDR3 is TGTGCCAGCAGCTTCCTTGGACGGCAGAACACTGAAGCTTTCTTT. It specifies CASSFLGRQNTEAFF.

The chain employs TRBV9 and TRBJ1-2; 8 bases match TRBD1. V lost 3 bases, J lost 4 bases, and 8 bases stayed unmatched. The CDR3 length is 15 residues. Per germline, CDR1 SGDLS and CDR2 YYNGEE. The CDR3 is CASSATGQGGYGYTF. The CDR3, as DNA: TGTGCCAGCAGCGCGACCGGACAGGGCGGCTATGGCTACACCTTC.

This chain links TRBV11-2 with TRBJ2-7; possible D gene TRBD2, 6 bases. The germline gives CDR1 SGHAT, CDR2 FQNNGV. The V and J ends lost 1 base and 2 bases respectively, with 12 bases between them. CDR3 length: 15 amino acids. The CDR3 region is CASSLVGGSPYEQYF. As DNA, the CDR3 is TGTGCCAGCAGCTTAGTGGGGGGTTCCCCCTACGAGCAGTACTTC.

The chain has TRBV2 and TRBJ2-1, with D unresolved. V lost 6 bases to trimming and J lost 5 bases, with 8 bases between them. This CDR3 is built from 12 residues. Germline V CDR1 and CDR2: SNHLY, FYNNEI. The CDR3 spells CASRGPDNEQFF. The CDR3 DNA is TGTGCCAGCAGAGGGCCAGACAATGAGCAGTTCTTC.

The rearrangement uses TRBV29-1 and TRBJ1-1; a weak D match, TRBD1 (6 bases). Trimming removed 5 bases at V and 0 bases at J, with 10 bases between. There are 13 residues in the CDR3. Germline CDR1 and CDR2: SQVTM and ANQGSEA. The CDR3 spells CSVLQGMNTEAFF. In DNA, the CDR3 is TGCAGCGTTCTCCAGGGGATGAACACTGAAGCTTTCTTT. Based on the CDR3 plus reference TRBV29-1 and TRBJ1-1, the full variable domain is SAVISQKPSRDICQRGTSLTIQCQVDSQVTMMFWYRQQPGQSLTLIATANQGSEATYESGFVIDKFPISRPNLTFSTLTVSNMSPEDSSIYLCSVLQGMNTEAFFGQGTRLTVV.

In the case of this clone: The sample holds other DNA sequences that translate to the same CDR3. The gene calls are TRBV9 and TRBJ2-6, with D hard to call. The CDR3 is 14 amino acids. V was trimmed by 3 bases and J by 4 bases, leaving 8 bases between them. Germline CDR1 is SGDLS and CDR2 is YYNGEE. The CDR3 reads CASSAALGANVLTF. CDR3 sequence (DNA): TGTGCCAGCAGCGCGGCTCTGGGGGCCAACGTCCTGACTTTC.

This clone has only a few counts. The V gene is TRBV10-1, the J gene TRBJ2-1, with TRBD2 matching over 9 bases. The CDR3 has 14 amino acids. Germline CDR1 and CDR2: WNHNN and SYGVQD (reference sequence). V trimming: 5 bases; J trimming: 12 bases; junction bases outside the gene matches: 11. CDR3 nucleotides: TGCGCCAGCAGTAGCGGGGGGCGTCTTTCGGTGCAGTTCTTC. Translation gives CASSSGGRLSVQFF.

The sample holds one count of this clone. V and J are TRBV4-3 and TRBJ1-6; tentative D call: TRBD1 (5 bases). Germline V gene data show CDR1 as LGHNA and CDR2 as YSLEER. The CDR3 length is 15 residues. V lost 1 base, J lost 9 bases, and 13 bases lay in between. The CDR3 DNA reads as TGCGCCAGCAGCCAAGCGTACGGGGGTGTTTCACCCCTCCACTTT. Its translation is CASSQAYGGVSPLHF.

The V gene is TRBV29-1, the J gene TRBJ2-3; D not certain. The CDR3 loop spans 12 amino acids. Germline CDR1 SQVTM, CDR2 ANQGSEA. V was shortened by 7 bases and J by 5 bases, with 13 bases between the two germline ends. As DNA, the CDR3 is TGCAGCGCCGAAAGCCCCCGAGATACGCAGTATTTT. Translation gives CSAESPRDTQYF.

CDR3 in DNA: TGCGCCAGCAGCCAAGATCAGGGGACGGAGGGATCACCCCTCCACTTT. Its translation: CASSQDQGTEGSPLHF. The rearrangement uses TRBV4-3 and TRBJ1-6; D is perhaps TRBD1 (6 bases). The length of the CDR3 is 16 residues. Per the germline V gene, CDR1 is LGHNA and CDR2 is YSLEER. V lost 0 bases and J 10 bases, leaving 16 bases between the germline ends.

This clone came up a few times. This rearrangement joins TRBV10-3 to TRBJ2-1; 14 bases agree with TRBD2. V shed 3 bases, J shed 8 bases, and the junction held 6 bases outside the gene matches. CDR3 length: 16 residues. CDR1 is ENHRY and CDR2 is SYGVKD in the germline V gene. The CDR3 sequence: CAISDGLAGGRDEQFF. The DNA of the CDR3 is TGTGCCATCAGTGACGGACTAGCGGGGGGAAGGGATGAGCAGTTCTTC.

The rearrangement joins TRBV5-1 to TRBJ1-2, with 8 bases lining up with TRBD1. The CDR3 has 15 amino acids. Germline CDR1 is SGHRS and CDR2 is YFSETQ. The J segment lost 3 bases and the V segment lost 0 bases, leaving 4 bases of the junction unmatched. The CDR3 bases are TGCGCCAGCAGCTTGGACCGGGACAGGCACTATGGCTACACCTTC. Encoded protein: CASSLDRDRHYGYTF.

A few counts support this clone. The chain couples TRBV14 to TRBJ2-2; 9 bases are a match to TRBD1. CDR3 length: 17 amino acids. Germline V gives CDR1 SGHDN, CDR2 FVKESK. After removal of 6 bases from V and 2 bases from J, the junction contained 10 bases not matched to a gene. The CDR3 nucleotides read TGTGCCAGCAGGGGAAACAGGGGGCTCTATAACACCGGGGAGCTGTTTTTT. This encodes CASRGNRGLYNTGELFF. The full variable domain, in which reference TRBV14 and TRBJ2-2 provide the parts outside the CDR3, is EAGVTQFPSHSVIEKGQTVTLRCDPISGHDNLYWYRRVMGKEIKFLLHFVKESKQDESGMPNNRFLAERTGGTYSTLKVQPAELEDSGVYFCASRGNRGLYNTGELFFGEGSRLTVL.

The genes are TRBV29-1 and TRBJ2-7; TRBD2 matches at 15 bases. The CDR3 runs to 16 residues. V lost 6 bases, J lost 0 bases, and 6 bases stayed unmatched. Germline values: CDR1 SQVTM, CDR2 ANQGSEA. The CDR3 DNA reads TGCAGCGTCCTGGGGACTAGCGGGGGGACCTCCTACGAGCAGTACTTC. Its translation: CSVLGTSGGTSYEQYF.

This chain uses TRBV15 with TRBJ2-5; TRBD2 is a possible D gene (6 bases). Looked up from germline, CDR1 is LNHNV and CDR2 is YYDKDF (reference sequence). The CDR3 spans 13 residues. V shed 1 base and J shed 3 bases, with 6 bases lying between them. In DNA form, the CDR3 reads TGTGCCACCAGCAGAGGGGGGGAAGAGACCCAGTACTTC. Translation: CATSRGGEETQYF.

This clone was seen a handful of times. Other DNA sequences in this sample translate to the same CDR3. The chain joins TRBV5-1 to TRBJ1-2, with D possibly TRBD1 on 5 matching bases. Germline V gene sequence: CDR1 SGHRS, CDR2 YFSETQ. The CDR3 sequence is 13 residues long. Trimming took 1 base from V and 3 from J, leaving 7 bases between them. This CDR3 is CASSLRGDYGYTF. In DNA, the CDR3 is TGCGCCAGCAGCTTGAGAGGGGACTATGGCTACACCTTC.

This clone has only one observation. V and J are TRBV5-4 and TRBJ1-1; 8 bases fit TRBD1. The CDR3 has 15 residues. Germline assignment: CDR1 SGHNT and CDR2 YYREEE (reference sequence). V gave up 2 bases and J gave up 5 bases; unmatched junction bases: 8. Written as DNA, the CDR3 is TGTGCCAGCAGCTTCGCCACAGGGGGTAAGACTGAAGCTTTCTTT. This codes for CASSFATGGKTEAFF.

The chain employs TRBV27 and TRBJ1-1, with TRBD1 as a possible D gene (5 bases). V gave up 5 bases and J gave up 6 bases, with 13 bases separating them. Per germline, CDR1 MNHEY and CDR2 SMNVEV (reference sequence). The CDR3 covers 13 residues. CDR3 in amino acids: CASSRIRGAEAFF. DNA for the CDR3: TGTGCCAGCAGTCGTATAAGGGGTGCTGAAGCTTTCTTT.

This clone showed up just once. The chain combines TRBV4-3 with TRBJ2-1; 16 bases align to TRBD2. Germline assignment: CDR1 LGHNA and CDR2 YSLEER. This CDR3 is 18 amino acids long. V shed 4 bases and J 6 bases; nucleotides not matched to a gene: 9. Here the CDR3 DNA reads TGCGCCAGCAGCCCACACGGGACTAGCGGGGGGGCGGTCAATGAGCAGTTCTTC. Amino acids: CASSPHGTSGGAVNEQFF.

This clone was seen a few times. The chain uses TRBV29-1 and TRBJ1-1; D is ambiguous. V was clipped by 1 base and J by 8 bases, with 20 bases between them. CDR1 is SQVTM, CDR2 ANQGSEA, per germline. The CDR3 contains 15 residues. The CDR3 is CSVEGSGSGSREAFF. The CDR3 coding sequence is TGCAGCGTTGAAGGATCTGGTAGTGGCAGCAGAGAAGCTTTCTTT.

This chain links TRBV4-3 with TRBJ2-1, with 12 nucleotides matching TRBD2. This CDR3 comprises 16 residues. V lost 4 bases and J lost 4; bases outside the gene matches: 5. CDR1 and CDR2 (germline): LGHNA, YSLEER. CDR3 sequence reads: CASSPSSGGGYNEQFF. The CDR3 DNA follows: TGCGCCAGCAGCCCCTCTAGCGGGGGGGGGTACAATGAGCAGTTCTTC.